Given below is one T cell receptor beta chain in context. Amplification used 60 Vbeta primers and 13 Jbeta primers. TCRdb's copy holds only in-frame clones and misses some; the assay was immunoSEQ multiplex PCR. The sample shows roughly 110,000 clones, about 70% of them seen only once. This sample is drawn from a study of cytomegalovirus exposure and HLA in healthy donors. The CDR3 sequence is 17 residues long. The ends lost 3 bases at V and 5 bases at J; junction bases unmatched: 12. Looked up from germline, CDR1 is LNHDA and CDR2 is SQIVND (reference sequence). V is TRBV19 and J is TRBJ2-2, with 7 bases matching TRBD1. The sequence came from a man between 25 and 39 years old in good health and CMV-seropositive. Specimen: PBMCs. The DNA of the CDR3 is TGTGCCAGTAGTATGGGGTGGGGGACAGCCGAGACCGGGGAGCTGTTTTTT. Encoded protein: CASSMGWGTAETGELFF.